The TCR beta chain under discussion was sequenced for a study of blood T cells in healthy people across ages. Study-level findings and limits: The lack of PBMC sorting stopped any conclusive naive versus antigen-experienced comparison.

Regarding this clonotype: The antigen is not known.

V shed 0 bases and J shed 2 bases, with 14 bases lying between them. Germline V gene lookup returns CDR1 DFQATT and CDR2 SNEGSKA (reference sequence). CDR3 size: 16 residues. Primed by a sample-barcoded 5' primer and a J-beta primer mix, a second PCR proceeded for 7 to 11 cycles. Samples each returned at least 2.5 million CDR3-containing paired-end reads. TCRdb called the 5' RACE reads again in MiXCR, with one record for every CDR3 protein. This sample has 1.5 million to 1.8 million distinct CDR3 sequences, with approximately 43% found just once. The rearrangement joins TRBV20-1 to TRBJ2-1, with D possibly matching TRBD1 (6 bases). The source material was blood. The receptor was isolated from a woman aged 18 to 35 in good health. The CDR3 DNA reads TGCAGTGCTAGAGATCCGAGGACAGCAACCTACAATGAGCAGTTCTTC. It codes for CSARDPRTATYNEQFF.